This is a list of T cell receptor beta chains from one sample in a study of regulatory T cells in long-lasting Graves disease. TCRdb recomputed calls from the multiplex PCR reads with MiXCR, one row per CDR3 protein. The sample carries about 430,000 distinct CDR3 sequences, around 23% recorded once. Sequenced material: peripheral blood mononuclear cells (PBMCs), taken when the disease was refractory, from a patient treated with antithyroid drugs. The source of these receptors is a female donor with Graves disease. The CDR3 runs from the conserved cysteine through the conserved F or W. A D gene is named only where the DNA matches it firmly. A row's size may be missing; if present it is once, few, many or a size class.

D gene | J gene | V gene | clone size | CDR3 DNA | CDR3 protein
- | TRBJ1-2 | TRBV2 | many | TGTGCCAGCAGTCTAGAGGGAAGTATTAGCTATGGCCACACCTTC | CASSLEGSISYGHTF
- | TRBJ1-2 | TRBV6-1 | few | TGTGCCAGCAAACAGGCTAGCGGCAACTATGGCTACACCTTC | CASKQASGNYGYTF
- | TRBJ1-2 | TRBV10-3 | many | TGTGCCATCAGGGCCCCAGGGAAGGATTCCGGCTACACCTTC | CAIRAPGKDSGYTF
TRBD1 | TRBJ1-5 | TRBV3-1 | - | TGTGCCAGCAGCCCCCACGGACAGGGGGCTAATCAGCCCCAGCATTTT | CASSPHGQGANQPQHF
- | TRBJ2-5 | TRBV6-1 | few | TGTGCCAGCTCTAAGGAGGGGTACCAAGAGACCCAGTACTTC | CASSKEGYQETQYF
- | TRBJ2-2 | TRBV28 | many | TGTGCCAGCACCGGCCGCAACACCGGGGAGCTGTTTTTT | CASTGRNTGELFF
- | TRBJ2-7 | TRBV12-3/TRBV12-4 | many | TGTGCCAGCAGTTTCGGGGGCGATGTCTACGAGCAGTACTTC | CASSFGGDVYEQYF
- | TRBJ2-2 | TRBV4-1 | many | TGCGCCAGCAGTCCCCGGACGGAGACCGGGGAGCTGTTTTTT | CASSPRTETGELFF
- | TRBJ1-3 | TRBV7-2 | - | TGTGCCAGCAGCTTGCAGGCCAGCTCTGGAAACACCATATATTTT | CASSLQASSGNTIYF
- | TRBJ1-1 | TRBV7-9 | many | TGTGCCAGCAGAGGTACCAGGAACACTGAAGCTTTCTTT | CASRGTRNTEAFF
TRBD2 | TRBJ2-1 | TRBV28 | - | TGTGCCAGCAGTTTGGGGCTCACTAGCGGGAGGAGGGGTGAGCAGTTCTTC | CASSLGLTSGRRGEQFF
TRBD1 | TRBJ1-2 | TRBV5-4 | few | TGTGCCAGCAGCTTGGAACGACAGGGCTATGGCTACACCTTC | CASSLERQGYGYTF
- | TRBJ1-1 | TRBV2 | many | TGTGCCAGCAGTGACGGGGGGGCCCAGAACACTGAAGCTTTCTTT | CASSDGGAQNTEAFF
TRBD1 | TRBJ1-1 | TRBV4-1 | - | TGCGCCAGCAGCCAAGATCCACAGGGGCCTGAAGCTTTCTTT | CASSQDPQGPEAFF
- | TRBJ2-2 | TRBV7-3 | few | TGTGCCAGCAGCCAAGATCCTAGCTCCGGGGAGCTGTTTTTT | CASSQDPSSGELFF
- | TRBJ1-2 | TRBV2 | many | TGTGCCAGCAGTGTGGTCGGATTAAGCGGCTACACCTTC | CASSVVGLSGYTF